This TCR beta chain is from a study of blood T cell repertoires in COVID-19. Study as a whole: Samples of COVID-19 (acute and convalescent) were obtained from the United States, Italy and Spain. T cells, B-cell-depleted T cells, or PBMCs provided the cDNA or gDNA that served as material.

Germline-derived CDR1 and CDR2 are SGHTA and FQGTGA. This CDR3 has 15 amino acids. V was clipped by 0 bases and J by 5 bases; unmatched bases: 3. As processed by the authors: Reference gene primer amplification gave nucleated cell count estimates. The repertoire was sequenced with immunoSEQ multiplex PCR; TCRdb's copy has only in-frame clones and lacks some. That table supplies the V and J calls and clone size; D and trimming were determined from the DNA. This table has some 75,000 clones, approximately 80% appearing once. Sequences were obtained from peripheral blood. V is TRBV7-3 and J is TRBJ2-3; 9 nucleotides agree with TRBD2. The sequence derives from a man aged 50-59 years with COVID-19, enrolled during active disease. CDR3 amino acids: CASSLTGLARDTQYF. The DNA for the CDR3 is TGTGCCAGCAGCTTAACGGGACTAGCCCGAGATACGCAGTATTTT.